This entry lists 14 T cell receptor beta chains sequenced from one sample in a study of blood T cell repertoires in COVID-19. Repertoires were generated with immunoSEQ multiplex PCR, while TCRdb's copy carries only in-frame clones and drops some. In the table there are about 140,000 clones, 75% to 85% of which are singletons. Sequencing was carried out using peripheral blood. Receptors originate from a woman aged 80 or over with acute or convalescent COVID-19.

In DNA form, the CDR3 reads TGCGCCAGCAGCTCGATCCCCGGGGGGGAAGGATACAATGAGCAGTTCTTC. It translates to CASSSIPGGEGYNEQFF. The rearrangement joins TRBV5-1 to TRBJ2-1, with TRBD2 matching over 8 bases. This CDR3 has 17 residues. Germline V gene sequence: CDR1 SGHRS, CDR2 YFSETQ. The V segment lost 3 bases and the J segment 4 bases; nucleotides outside the gene matches: 12. The whole variable domain, filled in from reference TRBV5-1 and TRBJ2-1, reads KAGVTQTPRYLIKTRGQQVTLSCSPISGHRSVSWYQQTPGQGLQFLFEYFSETQRNKGNFPGRFSGRQFSNSRSEMNVSTLELGDSALYLCASSSIPGGEGYNEQFFGPGTRLTVL.

This clone was observed a handful of times. The genes are TRBV10-2 and TRBJ1-5, with 7 bases that match TRBD1. The CDR3 extends over 14 amino acids. The V and J ends lost 5 bases and 6 bases, in that order; junction bases with no gene match: 7. Germline CDR1 and CDR2: WSHSY and SAAADI. The CDR3 DNA reads TGCGCCAGCAGTCTACAGGGGAACGGTCAGCCCCAGCATTTT. It specifies CASSLQGNGQPQHF.

This clone was seen only a few times. The V and J genes are TRBV2 and TRBJ1-3; TRBD1 might be the D (6 bases). CDR1 and CDR2 (germline): SNHLY, FYNNEI. V lost 4 bases and J lost 2, with 9 bases in between. The CDR3 runs to 14 residues. Here the CDR3 reads CASSGWTAGNTIYF. The DNA of the CDR3 is TGTGCCAGCAGTGGTTGGACAGCTGGAAACACCATATATTTT.

The chain carries TRBV24-1 and TRBJ2-1; TRBD2 matches 9 bases. Germline CDR1 is KGHDR and CDR2 is SFDVKD. J was trimmed by 7 bases and V by 4 bases; bases with no gene match: 4. The CDR3 runs to 14 residues. The CDR3 sequence is CATSDGGRGNEQFF. DNA for the CDR3: TGTGCCACCAGTGACGGCGGGAGGGGGAATGAGCAGTTCTTC.

The chain combines TRBV7-9 with TRBJ2-3, with 7 bases lining up with TRBD2. The V gene end was trimmed by 5 bases and the J gene end by 0 bases; junction bases not matched to a gene: 11. In germline, CDR1 is SEHNR, CDR2 FQNEAQ (reference sequence). The CDR3 has 17 amino acids. CDR3: CASSVLRGSSSTDTQYF. CDR3 in DNA: TGTGCCAGCAGCGTACTACGCGGGAGCTCTAGCACAGATACGCAGTATTTT. Based on the CDR3 plus reference TRBV7-9 and TRBJ2-3, the full variable domain is DTGVSQNPRHKITKRGQNVTFRCDPISEHNRLYWYRQTLGQGPEFLTYFQNEAQLEKSRLLSDRFSAERPKGSFSTLEIQRTEQGDSAMYLCASSVLRGSSSTDTQYFGPGTRLTVL.

This clone was seen only once. V and J are TRBV2 and TRBJ1-1; TRBD1 matches at 8 bases. The ends lost 4 bases at V and 6 bases at J; junction bases unmatched: 4. Looked up from germline, CDR1 is SNHLY and CDR2 is FYNNEI. The CDR3 contains 13 residues. The CDR3 DNA reads TGTGCCAGCAGTGGGCAGGGGGCGTCTGAAGCTTTCTTT. Translating it yields CASSGQGASEAFF.

This sequence joins TRBV5-1 and TRBJ2-3, with 8 bases matching TRBD1. Losses at the gene ends were 4 bases for V and 5 bases for J; bases not matched to a gene: 15. Germline assignment: CDR1 SGHRS and CDR2 YFSETQ. The CDR3 totals 17 residues. In DNA form, the CDR3 reads TGCGCCAGCAGCGCTTCCGCAGGGGGCGCTTTCGGAGATACGCAGTATTTT. Protein sequence: CASSASAGGAFGDTQYF.

CDR3 DNA sequence: TGTGCCAGCAGAGAGACAGGGGGCCGGACTGAAGCTTTCTTT. It yields the protein CASRETGGRTEAFF. The rearrangement uses TRBV6-4 and TRBJ1-1; TRBD1 agrees at 10 bases. The CDR3 has 14 amino acids. Per germline, CDR1 MRHNA and CDR2 SNTAGT. V dropped 6 bases and J dropped 5; count of bases not matched to a gene: 6.

The table lists this clone with a few counts. The chain is built from TRBV28 and TRBJ1-5; 8 bases are a match to TRBD1. The CDR3 runs 15 residues. V lost 5 bases and J lost 10; bases outside the gene matches: 13. Germline V gene lookup returns CDR1 MDHEN and CDR2 SYDVKM. CDR3 protein: CASSPRGRVTPPQHF. The CDR3 nucleotides read TGTGCCAGCAGTCCCAGGGGGCGCGTCACCCCCCCCCAGCATTTT.

The chain uses TRBV7-3 and TRBJ2-3, with a possible D match to TRBD1 (5 bases). This CDR3 has 15 amino acids. Germline CDR1 reads SGHTA; CDR2 reads FQGTGA. V was trimmed by 5 bases and J by 0 bases, leaving 12 bases between them. CDR3: CASSQGTVSTDTQYF. CDR3 DNA sequence: TGTGCCAGCAGCCAGGGAACCGTGAGCACAGATACGCAGTATTTT.

V is TRBV7-9 and J is TRBJ1-6, with a tentative D call TRBD1 (5 bases). Trimming took 5 bases from V and 8 from J, leaving 16 bases between them. Germline values: CDR1 SEHNR, CDR2 FQNEAQ (reference sequence). CDR3 length: 15 amino acids. This chain's CDR3 is CASSGQGIKDSPLHF. CDR3 bases: TGTGCCAGCAGCGGGCAGGGAATTAAGGATTCACCCCTCCACTTT.

The chain joins TRBV28 to TRBJ1-6; D is unclear. Trimming removed 2 bases at V and 7 bases at J, with 24 bases between. The V gene's germline CDR1 is MDHEN and CDR2 SYDVKM. There are 19 residues in the CDR3. This CDR3 is CASSLTPMGRAVKNSPLHF. The CDR3 coding sequence is TGTGCCAGCAGTTTAACCCCGATGGGGAGGGCCGTTAAGAATTCACCCCTCCACTTT.

The J gene is TRBJ1-3, the V gene TRBV2; 7 bases fit TRBD1. CDR1 and CDR2 from the germline V gene are SNHLY and FYNNEI. Trimming took 6 bases from V and 0 from J; bases not matched to a gene: 8. This CDR3 is 16 amino acids long. The CDR3 spells CASRAGQARSGNTIYF. Here the CDR3 DNA reads TGTGCCAGCAGGGCTGGACAGGCCCGCTCTGGAAACACCATATATTTT. The full variable domain, in which reference TRBV2 and TRBJ1-3 provide the parts outside the CDR3, is EPEVTQTPSHQVTQMGQEVILRCVPISNHLYFYWYRQILGQKVEFLVSFYNNEISEKSEIFDDQFSVERPDGSNFTLKIRSTKLEDSAMYFCASRAGQARSGNTIYFGEGSWLTVV.

This chain connects TRBV27 to TRBJ1-6; no clear D. CDR1 MNHEY and CDR2 SMNVEV come from the germline V gene (reference sequence). The germline V and J ends were trimmed by 1 base and 7 bases, with 11 bases remaining between them. The CDR3 has 15 residues. CDR3 sequence reads: CASSLYLALNSPLHF. For the CDR3, the DNA is TGTGCCAGCAGTTTATATTTGGCCTTAAATTCACCCCTCCACTTT.